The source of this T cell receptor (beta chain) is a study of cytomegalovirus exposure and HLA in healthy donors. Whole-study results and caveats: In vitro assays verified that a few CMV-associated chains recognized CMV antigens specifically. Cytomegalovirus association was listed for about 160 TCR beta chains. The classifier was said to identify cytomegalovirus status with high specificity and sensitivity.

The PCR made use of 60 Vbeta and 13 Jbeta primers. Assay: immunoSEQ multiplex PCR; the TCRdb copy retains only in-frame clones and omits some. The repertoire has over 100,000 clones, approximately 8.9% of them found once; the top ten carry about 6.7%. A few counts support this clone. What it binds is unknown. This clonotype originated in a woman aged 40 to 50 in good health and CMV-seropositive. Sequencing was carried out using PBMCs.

CDR3 residues: CASSQGTGSYEQYF. CDR3 DNA sequence: TGTGCCAGCTCACAGGGGACAGGCTCCTACGAGCAGTACTTC. The V gene is TRBV18, the J gene TRBJ2-7, with 8 bases identical to TRBD1. This CDR3 spans 14 amino acids. Germline V lookup: CDR1 KGHSH, CDR2 LQKENI. J lost 0 bases, V lost 4 bases, and 2 bases had no gene match.